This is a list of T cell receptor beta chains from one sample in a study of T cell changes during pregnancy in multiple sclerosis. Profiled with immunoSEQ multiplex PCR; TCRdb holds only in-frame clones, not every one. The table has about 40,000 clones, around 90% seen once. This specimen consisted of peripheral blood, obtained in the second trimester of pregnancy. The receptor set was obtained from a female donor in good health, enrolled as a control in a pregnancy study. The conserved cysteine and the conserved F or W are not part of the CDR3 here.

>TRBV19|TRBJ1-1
ASSIVPGVNAEAF
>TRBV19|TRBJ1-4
ASRGSGEEKLF
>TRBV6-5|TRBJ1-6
ASSLQNSPLH
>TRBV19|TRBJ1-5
ATRTGPAFNQPQH
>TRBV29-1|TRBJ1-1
SLGVGTEAF
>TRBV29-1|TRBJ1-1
SVDGWGQGTEAF
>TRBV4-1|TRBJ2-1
ASSQVDLGLAGYNEQF
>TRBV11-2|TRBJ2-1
ASSFGSEQF
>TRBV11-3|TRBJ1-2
ASSLAGTAYGYT
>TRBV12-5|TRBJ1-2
ASAPGAFYGYT
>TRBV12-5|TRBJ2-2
ASGGRVGTGELF
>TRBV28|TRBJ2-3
ASSPGDTQY
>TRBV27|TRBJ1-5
ASSLLSGAQPQH
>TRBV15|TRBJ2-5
ATSDLGGIQETQY
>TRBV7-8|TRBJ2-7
ASSWLRAGGAYEQY
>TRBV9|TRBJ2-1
ASSKTGGATNEQF
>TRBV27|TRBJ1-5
ASSLWGQGAQARGPGGNQPQH
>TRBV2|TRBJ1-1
ASSWGVTMNTEAF
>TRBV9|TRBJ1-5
ASGQGREGNQPQH
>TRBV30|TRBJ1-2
AWNEVGASGYT
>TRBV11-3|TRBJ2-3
ASSSREDYDTQY
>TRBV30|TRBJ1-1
AWSVQVGGNTEAF
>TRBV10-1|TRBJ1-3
ASSADRELNHRANTIY
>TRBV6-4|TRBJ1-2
ARGQVGYGYT
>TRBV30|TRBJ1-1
AWTGPEAF
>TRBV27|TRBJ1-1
ASSLPTGTEAF
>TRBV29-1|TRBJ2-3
SVLRTSGWETDTQY
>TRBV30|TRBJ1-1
AWSFSVATEAF
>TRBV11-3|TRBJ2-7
ASSLDESGGPLY
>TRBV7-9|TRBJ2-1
ASSLAGTGSSYNEQF
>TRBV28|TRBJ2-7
ASSPRMRTSQYEQY
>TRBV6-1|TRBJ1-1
ASLKTRVPNTEAF
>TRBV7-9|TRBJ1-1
ASSFGQGNTEAF
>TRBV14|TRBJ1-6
ASSQELAGNSPLH
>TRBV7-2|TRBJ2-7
ASSLRTQREEQY
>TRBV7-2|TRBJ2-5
ASSFGGGARETQY
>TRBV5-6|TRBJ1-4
ASSPRGEKLF
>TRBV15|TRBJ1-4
ATSSAPEKLF
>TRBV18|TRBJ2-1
ASSPGASGVNNEQF
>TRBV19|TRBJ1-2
ASSIGARGNYGYT
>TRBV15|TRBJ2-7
ATSRVDTLYEQY
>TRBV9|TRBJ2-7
ASSQRDFSYEQY
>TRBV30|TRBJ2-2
AWSLGAANTGELF
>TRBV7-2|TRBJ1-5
ASSLDAGGGNQPQH
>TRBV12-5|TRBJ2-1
ASGLVPGGSYNEQF
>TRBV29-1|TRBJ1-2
SVERGYGYT